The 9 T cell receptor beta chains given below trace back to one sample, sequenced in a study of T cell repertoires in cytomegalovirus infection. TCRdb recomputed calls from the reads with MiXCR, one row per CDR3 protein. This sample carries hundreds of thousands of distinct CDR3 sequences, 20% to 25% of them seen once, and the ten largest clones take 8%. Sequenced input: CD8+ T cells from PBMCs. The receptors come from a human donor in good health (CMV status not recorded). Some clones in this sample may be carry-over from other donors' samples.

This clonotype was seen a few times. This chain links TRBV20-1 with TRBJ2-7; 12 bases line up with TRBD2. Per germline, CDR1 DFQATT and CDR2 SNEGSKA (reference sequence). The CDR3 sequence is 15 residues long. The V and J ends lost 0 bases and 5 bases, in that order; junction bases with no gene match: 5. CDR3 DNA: TGCAGTGCTAGAGATCTAGCGGGGGGGCCCAACGAGCAGTACGTC. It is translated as CSARDLAGGPNEQYV.

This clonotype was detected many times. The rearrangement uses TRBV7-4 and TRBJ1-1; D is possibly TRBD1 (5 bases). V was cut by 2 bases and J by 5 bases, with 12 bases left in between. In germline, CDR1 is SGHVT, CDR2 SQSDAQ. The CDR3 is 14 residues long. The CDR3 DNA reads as TGTGCCAGCAGCTTACAGGGCTTATTAACTGAAGCTTTCTTT. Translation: CASSLQGLLTEAFF.

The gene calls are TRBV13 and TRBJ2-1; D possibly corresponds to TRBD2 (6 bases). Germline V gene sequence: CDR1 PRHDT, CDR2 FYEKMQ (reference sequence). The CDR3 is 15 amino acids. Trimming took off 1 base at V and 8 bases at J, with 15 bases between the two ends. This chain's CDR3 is CASSLEPTSSDEQFF. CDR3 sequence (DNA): TGTGCCAGCAGCTTAGAGCCTACTAGCTCGGATGAGCAGTTCTTC. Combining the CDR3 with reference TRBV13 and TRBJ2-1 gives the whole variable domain AAGVIQSPRHLIKEKRETATLKCYPIPRHDTVYWYQQGPGQDPQFLISFYEKMQSDKGSIPDRFSAQQFSDYHSELNMSSLELGDSALYFCASSLEPTSSDEQFFGPGTRLTVL.

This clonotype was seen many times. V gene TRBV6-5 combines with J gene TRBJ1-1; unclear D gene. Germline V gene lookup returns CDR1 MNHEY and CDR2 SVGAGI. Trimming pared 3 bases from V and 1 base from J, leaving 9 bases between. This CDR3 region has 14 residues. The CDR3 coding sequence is TGTGCCAGCAGTTATTCGCAGCAGAACACTGAAGCTTTCTTT. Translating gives CASSYSQQNTEAFF.

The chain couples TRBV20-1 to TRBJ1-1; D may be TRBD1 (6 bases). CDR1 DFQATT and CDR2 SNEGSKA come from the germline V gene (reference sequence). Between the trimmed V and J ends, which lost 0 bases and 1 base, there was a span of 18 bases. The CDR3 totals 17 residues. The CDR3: CSARDLGTPVRNTEAFF. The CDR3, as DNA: TGCAGTGCTAGAGATCTGGGGACACCGGTAAGGAACACTGAAGCTTTCTTT.

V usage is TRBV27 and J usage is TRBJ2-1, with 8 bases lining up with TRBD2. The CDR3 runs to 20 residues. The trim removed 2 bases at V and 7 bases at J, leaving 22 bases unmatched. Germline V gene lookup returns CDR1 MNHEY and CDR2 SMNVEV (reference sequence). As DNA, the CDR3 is TGTGCCAGCAGTTTAGAGATCGGAAGGCCCCGGGCGGGGGGCGAGAATGAGCAGTTCTTC. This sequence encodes CASSLEIGRPRAGGENEQFF.

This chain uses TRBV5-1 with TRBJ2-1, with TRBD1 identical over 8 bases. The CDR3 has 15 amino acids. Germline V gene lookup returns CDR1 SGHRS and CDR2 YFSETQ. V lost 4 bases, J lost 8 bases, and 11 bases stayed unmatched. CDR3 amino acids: CASSHGQGAYDEQFF. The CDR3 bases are TGCGCCAGCAGCCACGGACAGGGCGCGTACGATGAGCAGTTCTTC.

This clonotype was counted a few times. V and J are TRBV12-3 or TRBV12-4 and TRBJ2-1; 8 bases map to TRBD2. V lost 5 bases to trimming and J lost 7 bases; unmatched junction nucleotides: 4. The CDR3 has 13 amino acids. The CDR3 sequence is CASSRTSINEQFF. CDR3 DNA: TGTGCCAGCAGTAGGACTAGCATAAATGAGCAGTTCTTC.

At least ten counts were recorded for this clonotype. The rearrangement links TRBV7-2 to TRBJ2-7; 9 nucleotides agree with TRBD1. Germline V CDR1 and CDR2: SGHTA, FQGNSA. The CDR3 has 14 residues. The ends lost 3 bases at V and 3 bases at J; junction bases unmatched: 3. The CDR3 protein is CASSLLTGGYEQYV. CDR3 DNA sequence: TGTGCCAGCAGCTTGTTGACAGGGGGCTACGAGCAGTACGTC.